Reported below is one TCR beta chain. Antigen specificity is unknown. This sample stems from a study of shared clonotypes between healthy human individuals. Looking at the study overall: For every donor, three CD4 naive, three CD4 memory, two CD8 naive and one CD8 memory plates were used.

This CDR3 contains 15 residues. V was pared by 3 bases and J by 2 bases, with 12 bases between. Germline-derived CDR1 and CDR2 are SNHLY and FYNNEI. Sequencing was performed with immunoSEQ multiplex PCR; in TCRdb, only in-frame clones are kept and a portion is missing. This sample has about 1.4 million clones, with over 95% found just once. General study points: Researchers sampled only blood; tissue repertoires likely differ. Genetic and exposure-history diversity was limited by the few donors.

The genes are TRBV2 and TRBJ2-3; possible D gene TRBD1, 5 bases. The TCR sequence derives from a man aged 30-40 years in good health. The sample taken for sequencing was naive CD4+ T cells sorted from blood. Subset described: CD45RA+ positively selected. CDR3 nucleotides: TGTGCCAGCAGTGATATTGGGGCAGCCACAGATACGCAGTATTTT. The encoded protein is CASSDIGAATDTQYF.